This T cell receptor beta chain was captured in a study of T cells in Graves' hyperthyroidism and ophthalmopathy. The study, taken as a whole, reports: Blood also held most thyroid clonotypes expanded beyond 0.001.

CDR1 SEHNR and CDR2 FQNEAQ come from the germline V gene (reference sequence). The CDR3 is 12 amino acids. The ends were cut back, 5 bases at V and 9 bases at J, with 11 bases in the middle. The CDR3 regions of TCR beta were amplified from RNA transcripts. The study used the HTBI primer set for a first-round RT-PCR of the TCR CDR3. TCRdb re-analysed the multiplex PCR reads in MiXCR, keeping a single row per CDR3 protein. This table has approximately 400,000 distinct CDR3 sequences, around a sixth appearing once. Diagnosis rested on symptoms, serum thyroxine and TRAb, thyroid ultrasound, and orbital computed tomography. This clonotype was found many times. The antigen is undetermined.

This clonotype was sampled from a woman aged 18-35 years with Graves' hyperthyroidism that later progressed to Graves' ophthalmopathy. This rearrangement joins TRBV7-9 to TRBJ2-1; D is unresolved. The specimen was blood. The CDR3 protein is CASSRPAIEQFF. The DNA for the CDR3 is TGTGCCAGCAGCCGACCAGCGATTGAGCAGTTCTTC. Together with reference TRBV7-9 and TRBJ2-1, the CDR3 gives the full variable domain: DTGVSQNPRHKITKRGQNVTFRCDPISEHNRLYWYRQTLGQGPEFLTYFQNEAQLEKSRLLSDRFSAERPKGSFSTLEIQRTEQGDSAMYLCASSRPAIEQFFGPGTRLTVL.